Sequencing of this T cell receptor (beta chain) was carried out in a study of control samples from healthy donors and cancer patients. There are 17 residues in the CDR3. Per the germline V gene, CDR1 is MNHEY and CDR2 is SMNVEV (reference sequence). V lost 5 bases and J 0 bases, leaving 14 bases between the germline ends. Data came from immunoSEQ multiplex PCR; TCRdb stores just in-frame clones and leaves some out. The top ten hold over 1.3% of the sample, which has 170,000 or so clones, over 85% seen once. The sequenced material came from blood. The receptor's source is a young man in good health. This chain uses TRBV27 with TRBJ2-6, with D perhaps given as TRBD1 or TRBD2 (6 bases each). CDR3 nucleotides: TGTGCCAGCAGTCACGGGGGCCGTCTCTCTGGGGCCAACGTCCTGACTTTC. This sequence encodes CASSHGGRLSGANVLTF.